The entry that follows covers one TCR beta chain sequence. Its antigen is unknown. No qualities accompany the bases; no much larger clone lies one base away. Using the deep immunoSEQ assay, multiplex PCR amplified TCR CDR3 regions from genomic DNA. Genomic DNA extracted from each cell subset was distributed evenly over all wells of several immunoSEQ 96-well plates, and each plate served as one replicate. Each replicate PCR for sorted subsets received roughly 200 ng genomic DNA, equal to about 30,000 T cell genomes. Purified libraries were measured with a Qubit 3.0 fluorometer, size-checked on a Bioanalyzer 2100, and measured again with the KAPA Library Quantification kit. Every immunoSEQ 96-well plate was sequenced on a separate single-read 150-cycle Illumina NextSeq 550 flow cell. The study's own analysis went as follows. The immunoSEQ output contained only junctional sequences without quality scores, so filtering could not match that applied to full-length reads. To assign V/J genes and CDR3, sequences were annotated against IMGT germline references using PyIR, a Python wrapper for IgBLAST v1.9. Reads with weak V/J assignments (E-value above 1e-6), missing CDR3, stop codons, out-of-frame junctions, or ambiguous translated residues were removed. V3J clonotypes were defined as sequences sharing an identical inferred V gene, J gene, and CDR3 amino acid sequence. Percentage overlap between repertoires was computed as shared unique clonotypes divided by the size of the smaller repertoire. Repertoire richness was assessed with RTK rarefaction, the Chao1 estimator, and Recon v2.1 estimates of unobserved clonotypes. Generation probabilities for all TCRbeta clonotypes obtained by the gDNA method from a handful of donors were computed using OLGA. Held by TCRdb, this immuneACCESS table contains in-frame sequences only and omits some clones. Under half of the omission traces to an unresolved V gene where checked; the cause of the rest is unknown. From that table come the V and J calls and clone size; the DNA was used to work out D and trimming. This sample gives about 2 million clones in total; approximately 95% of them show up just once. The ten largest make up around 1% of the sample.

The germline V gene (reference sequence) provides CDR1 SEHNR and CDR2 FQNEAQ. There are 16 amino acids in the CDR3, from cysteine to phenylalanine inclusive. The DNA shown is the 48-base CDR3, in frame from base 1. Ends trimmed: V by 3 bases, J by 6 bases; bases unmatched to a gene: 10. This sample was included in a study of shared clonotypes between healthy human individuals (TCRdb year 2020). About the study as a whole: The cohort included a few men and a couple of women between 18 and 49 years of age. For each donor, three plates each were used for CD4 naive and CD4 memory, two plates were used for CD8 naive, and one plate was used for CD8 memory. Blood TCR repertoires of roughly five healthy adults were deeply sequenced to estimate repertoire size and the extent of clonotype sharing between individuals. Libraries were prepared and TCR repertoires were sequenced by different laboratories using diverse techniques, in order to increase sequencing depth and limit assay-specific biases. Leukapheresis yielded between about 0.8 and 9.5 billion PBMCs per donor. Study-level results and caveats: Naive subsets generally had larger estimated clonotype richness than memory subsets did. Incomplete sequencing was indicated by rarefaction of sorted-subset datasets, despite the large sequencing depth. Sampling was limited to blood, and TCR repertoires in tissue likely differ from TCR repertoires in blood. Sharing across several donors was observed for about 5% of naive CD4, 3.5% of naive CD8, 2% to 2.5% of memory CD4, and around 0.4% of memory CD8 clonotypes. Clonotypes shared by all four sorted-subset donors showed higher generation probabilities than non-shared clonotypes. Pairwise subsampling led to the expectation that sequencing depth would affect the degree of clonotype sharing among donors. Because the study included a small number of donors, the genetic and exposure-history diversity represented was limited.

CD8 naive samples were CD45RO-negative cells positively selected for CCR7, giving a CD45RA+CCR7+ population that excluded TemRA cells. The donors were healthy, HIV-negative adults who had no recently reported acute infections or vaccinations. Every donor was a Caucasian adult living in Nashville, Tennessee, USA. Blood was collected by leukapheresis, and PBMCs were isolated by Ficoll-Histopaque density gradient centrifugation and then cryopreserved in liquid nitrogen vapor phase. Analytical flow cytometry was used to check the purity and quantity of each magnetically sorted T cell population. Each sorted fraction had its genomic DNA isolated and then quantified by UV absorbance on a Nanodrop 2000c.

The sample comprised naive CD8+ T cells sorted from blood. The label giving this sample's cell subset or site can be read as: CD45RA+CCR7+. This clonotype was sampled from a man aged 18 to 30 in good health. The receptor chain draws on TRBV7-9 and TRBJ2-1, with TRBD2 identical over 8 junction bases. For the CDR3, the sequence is CASSFPTSGSFNEQFF. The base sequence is TGTGCCAGCAGCTTCCCCACTAGCGGAAGCTTCAATGAGCAGTTCTTC.